A selection of T cell receptor beta chains follows, all from one sample in a study of blood T cell repertoires in COVID-19. Sequencing was performed with immunoSEQ multiplex PCR; in TCRdb, only in-frame clones are kept and a portion is missing. Of approximately 400,000 clones in the sample, roughly four fifths were seen once. The sequenced material came from PBMCs or T cells enriched from blood (not recorded which). The receptors were gathered from a woman aged 45 to 65 who had recovered from COVID-19. Each CDR3 is given with its conserved first and last residue. The D gene is left open where the match is weak. Rows may omit the clone size; those that give it use once, few, many or a size class.

V gene	D gene	clone size	J gene	CDR3 protein	CDR3 DNA
TRBV4-3	.	.	TRBJ1-1	CASSQDGGKEAFF	TGCGCCAGCAGCCAAGATGGAGGGAAAGAAGCTTTCTTT
TRBV5-1	TRBD1	many	TRBJ1-6	CASSLAGQGNNSPLHF	TGCGCCAGCAGCCTGGCGGGACAGGGGAATAATTCACCCCTCCACTTT
TRBV3-1/TRBV3-2	.	.	TRBJ1-4	CASRGSGNEKLFF	TGTGCCAGCAGAGGTTCAGGGAATGAAAAACTGTTTTTT
TRBV6-2/TRBV6-3	.	.	TRBJ1-1	CASSQSQGGEAFF	TGTGCCAGCAGTCAATCACAGGGTGGGGAAGCTTTCTTT
TRBV4-2	TRBD2	.	TRBJ2-1	CASSLSGGEYNEQFF	TGTGCCAGCAGCTTAAGCGGGGGGGAATACAATGAGCAGTTCTTC
TRBV2	.	.	TRBJ1-5	CASSVNNQPQHF	TGTGCCAGCAGTGTTAACAATCAGCCCCAGCATTTT
TRBV7-2	TRBD1	.	TRBJ1-1	CASSHQGARTEAFF	TGTGCCAGCAGCCACCAGGGGGCGCGCACTGAAGCTTTCTTT
TRBV5-1	.	.	TRBJ2-2	CASSLAGDGELFF	TGCGCCAGCAGCTTGGCAGGGGACGGGGAGCTGTTTTTT
TRBV6-2/TRBV6-3	TRBD1	.	TRBJ1-2	CASSGAGGGYTF	TGTGCCAGCAGTGGCGCAGGGGGAGGCTACACCTTC
TRBV3-1/TRBV3-2	.	.	TRBJ1-1	CASSLAPPGTEAFF	TGTGCCAGCAGCCTAGCCCCTCCCGGCACTGAAGCTTTCTTT